This T cell receptor (beta chain) was retrieved from a study of OX40 agonist ivuxolimab in advanced cancers. In terms of the full investigation: Ivuxolimab was a fully human IgG2 agonistic monoclonal antibody targeting the costimulatory receptor OX40 (CD134). Among the roughly 52 dose-escalation patients, around 20 had hepatocellular carcinoma, roughly 15 melanoma, 9 renal cell carcinoma and 9 head and neck cancer. The dose-escalation cohort was 82.7% male with a mean age of approximately 59 years, ranging from about 20 to 80. Peripheral TCRbeta sequencing was intended to test whether TCR sequence diversity was altered and clonal T-cell expansion was caused by ivuxolimab. Prior anti-PD-1, anti-PD-L1 or anti-CTLA-4 therapy was permitted, and about two fifths of dose-escalation patients had received checkpoint inhibitors. Three dose-escalation patients achieved partial responses, one with hepatocellular carcinoma and two with cutaneous melanoma. The paper reports the monotherapy dose-escalation portion (N of about 54 patients) of the phase I ivuxolimab trial. Intravenous ivuxolimab was administered to patients every 2 weeks at six dose levels: 0.01, 0.1, 0.3, 1.5, 3 and 10 mg/kg. Here is what the overall study found, with its caveats: In the 0.1-3.0 mg/kg groups, partial responders were among the patients with the lowest normalized peripheral clonal expansion, particularly in CD8+ T cells. Low levels of normalized T-cell clonal expansion were also seen in some patients who did not respond. After ivuxolimab, more expanded clones were found on average in CD8+ T cells than in CD4+ T cells. The antigen specificity of the peripheral T cells that underwent clonal expansion was not determined. At doses of 0.1 to 3.0 mg/kg, clonal expansion of both CD4+ and CD8+ blood T cells was observed from baseline to week 6.

The trial excluded patients who had a history of autoimmune disease or were on systemic immunosuppression. Peripheral blood for TCR sequencing was collected from all dose cohorts at baseline, on cycle 4 day 1, and on cycle 7 day 1. The samples were drawn from a first-in-human, open-label, multicenter phase I dose-escalation trial of ivuxolimab. Adults with locally advanced or metastatic head and neck squamous cell, hepatocellular, melanoma or renal cell carcinoma were enrolled in the trial. Before TCR sequencing, CD4+ T cells and CD8+ T cells from peripheral blood were sorted into separate populations. On this clone itself: Which antigen it targets is not known. There are no base qualities to consult, and no much larger clone falls within one base.

To sequence the TCRbeta CDR3 region, genomic DNA was isolated from the sorted cells. TCRbeta CDR3 regions were sequenced using the immunoSEQ Assay. TCRdb re-hosts the immuneACCESS table, in-frame sequences only. Its copies lack some clones; in the studies checked, an unresolved V gene accounts for under half of them, and the cause for the rest is not known. The sample has around 60,000 clones on record, approximately 91% of them singletons. The ten largest clones capture around 2% of the sample. CDR1 MNHNS and CDR2 SASEGT are derived from the germline V gene. V is shortened by 3 bases, J by 3 bases, and the region joining them spans 11 bases. From cysteine to phenylalanine, the CDR3 is 14 amino acids long. Just CDR3 DNA is preserved here, 42 bases in frame from base 1.

The rearranged chain carries TRBV6-1 and TRBJ1-1; the D gene identity is not certain. Sequenced material: CD4+ or CD8+ T cells sorted from blood, taken in a trial of the OX40 agonist ivuxolimab. The clonotype was recovered from an adult with an advanced solid tumor such as melanoma, head and neck, liver or kidney cancer. The CDR3 protein: CASSDRFEDTEAFF. At the DNA level, the sequence is TGTGCCAGCAGTGACCGCTTCGAGGACACTGAAGCTTTCTTT.